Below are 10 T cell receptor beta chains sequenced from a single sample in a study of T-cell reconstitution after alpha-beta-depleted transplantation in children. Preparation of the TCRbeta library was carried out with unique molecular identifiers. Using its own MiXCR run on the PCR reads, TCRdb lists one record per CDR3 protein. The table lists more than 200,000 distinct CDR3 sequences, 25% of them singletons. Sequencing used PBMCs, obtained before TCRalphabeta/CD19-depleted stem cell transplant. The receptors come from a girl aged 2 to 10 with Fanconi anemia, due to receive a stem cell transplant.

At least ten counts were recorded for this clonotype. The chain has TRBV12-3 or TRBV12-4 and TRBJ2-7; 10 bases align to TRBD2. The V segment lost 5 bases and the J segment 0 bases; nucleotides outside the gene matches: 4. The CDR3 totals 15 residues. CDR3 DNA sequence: TGTGCCAGCAGTCCAGCGGGAGGGAACTCCTACGAGCAGTACTTC. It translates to CASSPAGGNSYEQYF.

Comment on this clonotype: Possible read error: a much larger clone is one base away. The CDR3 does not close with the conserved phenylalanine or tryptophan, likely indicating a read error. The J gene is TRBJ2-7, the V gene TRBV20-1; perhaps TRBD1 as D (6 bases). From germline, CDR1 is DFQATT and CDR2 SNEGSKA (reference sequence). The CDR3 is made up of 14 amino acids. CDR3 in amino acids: CSPQGTGWGYEQYI. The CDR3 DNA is TGCAGCCCTCAGGGCACAGGGTGGGGCTACGAGCAGTACATC.

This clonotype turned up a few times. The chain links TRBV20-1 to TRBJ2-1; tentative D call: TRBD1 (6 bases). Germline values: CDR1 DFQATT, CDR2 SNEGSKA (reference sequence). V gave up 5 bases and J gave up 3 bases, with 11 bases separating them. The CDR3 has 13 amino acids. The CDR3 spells CSARRDNYNEQFF. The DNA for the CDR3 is TGCAGTGCTCGCCGGGACAACTACAATGAGCAGTTCTTC.

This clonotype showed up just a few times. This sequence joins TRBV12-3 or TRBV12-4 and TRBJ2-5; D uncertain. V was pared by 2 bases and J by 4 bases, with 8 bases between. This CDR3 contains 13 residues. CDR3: CASSLLARETQYF. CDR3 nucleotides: TGTGCCAGCAGTTTACTGGCCCGAGAGACCCAGTACTTC.

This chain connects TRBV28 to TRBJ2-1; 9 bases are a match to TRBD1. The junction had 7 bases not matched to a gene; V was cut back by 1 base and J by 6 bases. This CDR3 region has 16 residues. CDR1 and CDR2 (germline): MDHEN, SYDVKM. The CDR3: CASSLSPGQGFNEQFF. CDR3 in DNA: TGTGCCAGCAGTTTATCACCGGGACAGGGTTTCAATGAGCAGTTCTTC.

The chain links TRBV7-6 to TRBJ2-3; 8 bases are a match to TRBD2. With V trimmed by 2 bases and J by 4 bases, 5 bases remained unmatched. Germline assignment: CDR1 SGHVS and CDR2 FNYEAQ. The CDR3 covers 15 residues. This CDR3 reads CASSLWTSLADTQYF. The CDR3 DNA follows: TGTGCCAGCAGCTTATGGACTAGCTTGGCAGATACGCAGTATTTT. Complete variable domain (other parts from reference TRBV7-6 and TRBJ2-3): GAGVSQSPRYKVTKRGQDVALRCDPISGHVSLYWYRQALGQGPEFLTYFNYEAQQDKSGLPNDRFSAERPEGSISTLTIQRTEQRDSAMYRCASSLWTSLADTQYFGPGTRLTVL.

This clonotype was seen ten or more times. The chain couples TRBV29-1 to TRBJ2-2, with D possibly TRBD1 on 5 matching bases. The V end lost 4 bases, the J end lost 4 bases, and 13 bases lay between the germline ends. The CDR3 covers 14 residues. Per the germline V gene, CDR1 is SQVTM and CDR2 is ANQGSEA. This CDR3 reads CSVVVGAPTGELFF. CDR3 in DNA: TGCAGCGTTGTAGTAGGGGCCCCCACCGGGGAGCTGTTTTTT.

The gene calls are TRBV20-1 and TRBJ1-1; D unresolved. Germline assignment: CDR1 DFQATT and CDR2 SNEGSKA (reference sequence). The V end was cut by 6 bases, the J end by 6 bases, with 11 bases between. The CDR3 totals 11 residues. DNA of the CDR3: TGCAGTGCGCCACATGGGGCTGAAGCTTTCTTT. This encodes CSAPHGAEAFF.

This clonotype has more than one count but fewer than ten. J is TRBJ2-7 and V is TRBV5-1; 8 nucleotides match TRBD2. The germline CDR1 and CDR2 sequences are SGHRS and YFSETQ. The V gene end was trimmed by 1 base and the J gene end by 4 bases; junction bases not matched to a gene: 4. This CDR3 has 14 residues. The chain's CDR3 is CASSLTSGFYEQYF. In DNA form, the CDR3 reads TGCGCCAGCAGCTTGACTAGCGGATTTTACGAGCAGTACTTC.

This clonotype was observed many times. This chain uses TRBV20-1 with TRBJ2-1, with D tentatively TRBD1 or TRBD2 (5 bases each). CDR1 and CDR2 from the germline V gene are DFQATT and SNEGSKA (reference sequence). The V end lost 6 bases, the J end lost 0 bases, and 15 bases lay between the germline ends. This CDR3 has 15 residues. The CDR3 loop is CSAPGTPSSYNEQFF. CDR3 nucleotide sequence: TGCAGTGCCCCCGGGACCCCGAGCTCCTACAATGAGCAGTTCTTC.